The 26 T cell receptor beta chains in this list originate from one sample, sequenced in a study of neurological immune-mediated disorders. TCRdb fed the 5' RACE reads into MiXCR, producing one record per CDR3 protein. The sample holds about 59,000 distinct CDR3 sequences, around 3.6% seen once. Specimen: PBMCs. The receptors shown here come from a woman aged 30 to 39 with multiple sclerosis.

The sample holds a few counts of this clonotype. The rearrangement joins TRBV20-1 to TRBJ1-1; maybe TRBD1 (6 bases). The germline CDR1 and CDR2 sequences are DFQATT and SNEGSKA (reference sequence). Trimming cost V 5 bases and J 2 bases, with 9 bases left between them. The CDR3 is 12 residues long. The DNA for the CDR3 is TGCAGTGCTCGGACAGATAACACTGAAGCTTTCTTT. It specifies CSARTDNTEAFF.

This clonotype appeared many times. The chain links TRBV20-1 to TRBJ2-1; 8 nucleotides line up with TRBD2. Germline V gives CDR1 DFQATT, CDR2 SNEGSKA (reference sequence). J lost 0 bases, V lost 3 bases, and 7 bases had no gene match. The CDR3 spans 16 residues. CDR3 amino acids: CSARGTAGGSYNEQFF. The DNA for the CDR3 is TGCAGTGCTAGGGGAACGGCGGGGGGCTCCTACAATGAGCAGTTCTTC.

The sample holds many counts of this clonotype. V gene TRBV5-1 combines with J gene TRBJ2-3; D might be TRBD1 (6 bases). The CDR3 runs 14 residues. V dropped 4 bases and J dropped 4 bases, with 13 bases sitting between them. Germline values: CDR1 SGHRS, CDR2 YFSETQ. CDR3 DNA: TGCGCCAGCAGCCATGGACAGAAGGCAGATACGCAGTATTTT. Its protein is CASSHGQKADTQYF.

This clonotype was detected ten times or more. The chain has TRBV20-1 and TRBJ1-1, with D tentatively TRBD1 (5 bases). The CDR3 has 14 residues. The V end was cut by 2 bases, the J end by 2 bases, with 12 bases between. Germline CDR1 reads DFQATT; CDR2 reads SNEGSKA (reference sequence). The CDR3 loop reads CSARPGRANTEAFF. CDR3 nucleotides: TGCAGTGCTAGACCAGGGAGGGCAAACACTGAAGCTTTCTTT.

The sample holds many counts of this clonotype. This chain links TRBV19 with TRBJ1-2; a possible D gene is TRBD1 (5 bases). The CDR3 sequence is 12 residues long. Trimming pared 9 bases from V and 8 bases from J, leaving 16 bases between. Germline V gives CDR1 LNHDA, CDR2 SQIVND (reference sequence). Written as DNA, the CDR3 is TGTGCCAGCGGAGACAGAATCGGGGGCTACACCTTC. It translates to CASGDRIGGYTF.

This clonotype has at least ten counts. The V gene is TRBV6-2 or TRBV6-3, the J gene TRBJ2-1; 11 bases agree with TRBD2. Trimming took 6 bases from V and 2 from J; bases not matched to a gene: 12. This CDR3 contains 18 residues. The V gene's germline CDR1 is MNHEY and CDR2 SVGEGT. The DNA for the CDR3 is TGTGCCAGCAGAGGTCTGGTGGCTAGCGGGAGGACCTACAATGAGCAGTTCTTC. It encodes CASRGLVASGRTYNEQFF.

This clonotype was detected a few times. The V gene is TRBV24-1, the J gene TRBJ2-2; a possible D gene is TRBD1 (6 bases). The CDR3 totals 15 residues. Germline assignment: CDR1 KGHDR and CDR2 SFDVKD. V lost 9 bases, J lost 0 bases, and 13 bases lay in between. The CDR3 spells CATWTDRTNTGELFF. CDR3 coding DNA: TGTGCCACCTGGACCGACAGGACGAACACCGGGGAGCTGTTTTTT.

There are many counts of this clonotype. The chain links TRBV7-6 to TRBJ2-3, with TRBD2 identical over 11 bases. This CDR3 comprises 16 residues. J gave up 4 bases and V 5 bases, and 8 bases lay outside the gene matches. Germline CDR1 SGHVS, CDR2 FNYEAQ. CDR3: CASSLNSGRDADTQYF. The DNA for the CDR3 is TGTGCCAGCAGCCTGAATAGCGGGAGGGACGCAGATACGCAGTATTTT.

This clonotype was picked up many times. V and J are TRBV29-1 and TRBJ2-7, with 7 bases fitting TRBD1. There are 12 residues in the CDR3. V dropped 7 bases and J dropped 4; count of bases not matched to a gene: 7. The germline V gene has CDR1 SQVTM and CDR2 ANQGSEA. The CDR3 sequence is CSAVTGHYEQYF. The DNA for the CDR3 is TGCAGCGCTGTGACAGGGCATTACGAGCAGTACTTC.

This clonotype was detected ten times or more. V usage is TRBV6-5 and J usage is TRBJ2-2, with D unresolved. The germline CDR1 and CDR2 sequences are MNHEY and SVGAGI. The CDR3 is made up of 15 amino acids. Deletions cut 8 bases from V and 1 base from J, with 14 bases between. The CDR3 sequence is CASRLGGVNTGELFF. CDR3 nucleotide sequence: TGTGCCAGCCGCTTGGGTGGGGTGAACACCGGGGAGCTGTTTTTT.

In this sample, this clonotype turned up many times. DNA of the CDR3: TGCGCCACCTACGAAGACCGTGTATCTGGGACCCAGTACTTC. Translating gives CATYEDRVSGTQYF. The rearrangement links TRBV5-1 to TRBJ2-5; unclear D gene. The CDR3 length is 14 residues. Germline loops: CDR1 SGHRS, CDR2 YFSETQ. With 9 bases removed from V and 7 bases from J, the gap between germline ends came to 22 bases.

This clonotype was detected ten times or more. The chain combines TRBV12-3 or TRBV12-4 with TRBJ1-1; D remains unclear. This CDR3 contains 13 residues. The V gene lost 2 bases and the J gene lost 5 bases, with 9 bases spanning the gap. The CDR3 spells CASSLNAGTEAFF. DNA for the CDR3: TGTGCCAGCAGTTTAAACGCGGGGACTGAAGCTTTCTTT.

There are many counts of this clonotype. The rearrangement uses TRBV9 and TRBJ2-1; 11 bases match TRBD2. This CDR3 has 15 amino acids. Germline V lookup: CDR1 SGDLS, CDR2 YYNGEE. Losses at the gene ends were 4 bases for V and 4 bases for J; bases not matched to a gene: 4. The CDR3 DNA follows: TGTGCCAGCAGCCCTCTAGCGGGAGGTTACAATGAGCAGTTCTTC. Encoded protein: CASSPLAGGYNEQFF.

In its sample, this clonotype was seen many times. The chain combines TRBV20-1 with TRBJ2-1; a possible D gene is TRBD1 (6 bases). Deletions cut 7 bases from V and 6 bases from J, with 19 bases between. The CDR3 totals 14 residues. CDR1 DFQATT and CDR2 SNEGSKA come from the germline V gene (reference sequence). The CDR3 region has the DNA TGCAGTGGCCCGGCCAGGGGCACCCGCAATGAGCAGTTCTTC. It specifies CSGPARGTRNEQFF.

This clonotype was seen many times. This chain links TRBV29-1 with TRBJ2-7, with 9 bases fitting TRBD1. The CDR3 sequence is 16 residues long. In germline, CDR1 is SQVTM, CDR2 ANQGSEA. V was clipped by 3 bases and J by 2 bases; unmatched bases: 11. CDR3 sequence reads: CSVEGRFGTGPYEQYF. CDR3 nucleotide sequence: TGCAGCGTTGAGGGACGGTTCGGGACAGGGCCCTACGAGCAGTACTTC.

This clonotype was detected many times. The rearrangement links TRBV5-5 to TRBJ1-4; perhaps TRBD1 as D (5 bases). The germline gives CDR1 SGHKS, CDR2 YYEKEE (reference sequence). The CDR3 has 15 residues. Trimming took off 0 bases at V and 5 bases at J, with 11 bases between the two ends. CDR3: CASSLGGTQNEKLFF. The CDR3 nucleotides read TGTGCCAGCAGCTTGGGGGGGACGCAGAATGAAAAACTGTTTTTT.

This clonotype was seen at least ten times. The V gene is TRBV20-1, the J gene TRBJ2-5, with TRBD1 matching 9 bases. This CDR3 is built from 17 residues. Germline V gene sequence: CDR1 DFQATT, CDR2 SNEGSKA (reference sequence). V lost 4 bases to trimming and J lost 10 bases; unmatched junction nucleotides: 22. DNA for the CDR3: TGCAGTGCTATCGACTGGGACAGGGACTTCGTTTACAAGAGCCAGTACTTC. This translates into CSAIDWDRDFVYKSQYF.

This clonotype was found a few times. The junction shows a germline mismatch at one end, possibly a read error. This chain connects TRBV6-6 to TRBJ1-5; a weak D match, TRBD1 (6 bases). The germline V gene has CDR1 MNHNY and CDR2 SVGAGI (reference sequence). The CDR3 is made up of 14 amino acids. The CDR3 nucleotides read TGTGCCAGCACTCGGGGGGGGCCTGAACAGCCCCAGAATTTT. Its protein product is CASTRGGPEQPQNF.

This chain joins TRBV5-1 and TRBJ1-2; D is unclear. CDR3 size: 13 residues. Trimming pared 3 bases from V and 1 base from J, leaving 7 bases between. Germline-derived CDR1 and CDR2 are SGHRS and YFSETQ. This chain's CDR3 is CASSSEGNYGYTF. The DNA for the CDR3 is TGCGCCAGCAGCTCGGAGGGTAACTATGGCTACACCTTC.

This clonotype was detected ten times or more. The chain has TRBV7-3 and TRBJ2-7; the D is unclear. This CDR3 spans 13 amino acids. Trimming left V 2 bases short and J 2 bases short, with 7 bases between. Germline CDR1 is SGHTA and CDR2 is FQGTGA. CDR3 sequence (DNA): TGTGCCAGCAGCTTAGGGTGGACCTACGAGCAGTACTTC. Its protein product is CASSLGWTYEQYF.

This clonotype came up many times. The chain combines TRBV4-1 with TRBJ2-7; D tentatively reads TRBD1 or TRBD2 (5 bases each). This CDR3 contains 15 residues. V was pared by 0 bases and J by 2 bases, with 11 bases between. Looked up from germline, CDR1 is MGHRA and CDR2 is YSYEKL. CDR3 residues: CASSQERGRTYEQYF. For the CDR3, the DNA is TGCGCCAGCAGCCAAGAAAGGGGACGTACCTACGAGCAGTACTTC.

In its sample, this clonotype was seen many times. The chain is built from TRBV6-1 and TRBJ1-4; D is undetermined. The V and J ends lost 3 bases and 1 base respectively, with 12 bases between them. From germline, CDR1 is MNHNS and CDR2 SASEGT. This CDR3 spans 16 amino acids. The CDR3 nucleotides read TGTGCCAGCAGTGACCCAGCAGTGATAACTAATGAAAAACTGTTTTTT. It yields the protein CASSDPAVITNEKLFF.

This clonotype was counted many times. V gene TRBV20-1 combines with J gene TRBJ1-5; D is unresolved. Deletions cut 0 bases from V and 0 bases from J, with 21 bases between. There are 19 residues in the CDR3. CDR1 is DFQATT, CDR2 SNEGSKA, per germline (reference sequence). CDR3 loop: CSARDFWALGSNSNQPQHF. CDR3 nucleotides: TGCAGTGCTAGAGATTTTTGGGCGTTGGGGTCTAATAGCAATCAGCCCCAGCATTTT.

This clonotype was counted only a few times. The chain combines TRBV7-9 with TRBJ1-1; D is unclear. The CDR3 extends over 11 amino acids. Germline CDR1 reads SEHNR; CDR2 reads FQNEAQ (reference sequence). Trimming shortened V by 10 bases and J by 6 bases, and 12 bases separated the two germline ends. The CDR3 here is CATIKKSEAFF. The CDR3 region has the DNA TGTGCCACAATAAAGAAGTCTGAAGCTTTCTTT.

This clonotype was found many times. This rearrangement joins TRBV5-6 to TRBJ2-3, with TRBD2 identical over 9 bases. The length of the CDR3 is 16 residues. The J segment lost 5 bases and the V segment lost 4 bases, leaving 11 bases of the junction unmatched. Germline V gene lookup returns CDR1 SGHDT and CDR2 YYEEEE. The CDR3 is CASSEMGGGAEDTQYF. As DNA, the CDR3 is TGTGCCAGCAGCGAGATGGGCGGGGGGGCTGAAGATACGCAGTATTTT.

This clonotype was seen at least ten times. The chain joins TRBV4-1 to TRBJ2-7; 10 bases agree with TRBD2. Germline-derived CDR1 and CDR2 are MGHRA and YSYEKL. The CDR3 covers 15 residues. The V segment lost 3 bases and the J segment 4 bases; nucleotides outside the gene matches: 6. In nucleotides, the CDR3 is TGCGCCAGCAGCCAGGACCTAGCGGGAGAGTACGAGCAGTACTTC. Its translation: CASSQDLAGEYEQYF.